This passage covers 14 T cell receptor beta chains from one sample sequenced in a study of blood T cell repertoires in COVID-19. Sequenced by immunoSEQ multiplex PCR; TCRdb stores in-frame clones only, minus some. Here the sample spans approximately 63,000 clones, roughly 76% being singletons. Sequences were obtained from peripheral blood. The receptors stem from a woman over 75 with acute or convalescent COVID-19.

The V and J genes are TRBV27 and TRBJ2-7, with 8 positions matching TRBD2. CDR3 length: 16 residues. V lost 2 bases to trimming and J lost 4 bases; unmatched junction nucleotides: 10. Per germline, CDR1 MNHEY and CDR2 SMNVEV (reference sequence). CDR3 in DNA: TGTGCCAGCAGTTTAACCCCCAGCGGGAGAGGGTACGAGCAGTACTTC. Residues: CASSLTPSGRGYEQYF.

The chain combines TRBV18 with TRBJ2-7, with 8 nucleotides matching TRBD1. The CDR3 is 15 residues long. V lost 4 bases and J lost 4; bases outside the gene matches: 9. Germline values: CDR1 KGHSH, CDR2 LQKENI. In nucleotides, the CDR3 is TGTGCCAGCTCACAAGGACAGGGATCCTTGTACGAGCAGTACTTC. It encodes CASSQGQGSLYEQYF.

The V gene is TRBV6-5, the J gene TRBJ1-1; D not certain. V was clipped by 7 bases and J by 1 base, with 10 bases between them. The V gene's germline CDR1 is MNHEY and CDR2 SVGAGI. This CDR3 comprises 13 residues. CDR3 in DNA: TGTGCCAGCATCACAACACCGAACACTGAAGCTTTCTTT. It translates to CASITTPNTEAFF.

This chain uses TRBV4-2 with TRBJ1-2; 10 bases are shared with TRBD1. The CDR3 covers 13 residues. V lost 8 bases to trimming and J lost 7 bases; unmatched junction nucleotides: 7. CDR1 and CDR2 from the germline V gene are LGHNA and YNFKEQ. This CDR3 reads CASGRQGAGGYTF. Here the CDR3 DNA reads TGTGCCAGCGGGCGACAGGGGGCAGGTGGCTACACCTTC.

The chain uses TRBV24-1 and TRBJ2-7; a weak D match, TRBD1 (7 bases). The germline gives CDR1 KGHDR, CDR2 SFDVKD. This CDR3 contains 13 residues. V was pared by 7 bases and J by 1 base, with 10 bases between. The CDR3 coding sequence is TGTGCCACCAGGCAGGGGGGATCCTACGAGCAGTACTTC. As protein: CATRQGGSYEQYF.

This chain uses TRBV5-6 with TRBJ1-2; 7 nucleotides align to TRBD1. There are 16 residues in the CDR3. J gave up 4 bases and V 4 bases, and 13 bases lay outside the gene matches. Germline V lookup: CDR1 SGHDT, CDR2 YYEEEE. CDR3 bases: TGTGCCAGCAGCGCTACGAATCGAGGGGGCAGCTATGGCTACACCTTC. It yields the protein CASSATNRGGSYGYTF.

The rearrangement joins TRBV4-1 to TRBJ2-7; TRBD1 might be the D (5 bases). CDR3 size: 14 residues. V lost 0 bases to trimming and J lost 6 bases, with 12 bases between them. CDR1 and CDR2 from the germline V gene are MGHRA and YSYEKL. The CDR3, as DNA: TGCGCCAGCAGCCAAGATGGCAGGGCAGGCGAGCAGTACTTC. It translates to CASSQDGRAGEQYF.

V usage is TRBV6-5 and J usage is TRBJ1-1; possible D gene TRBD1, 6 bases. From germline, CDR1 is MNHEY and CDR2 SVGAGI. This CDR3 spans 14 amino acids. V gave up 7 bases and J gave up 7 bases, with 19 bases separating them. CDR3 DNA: TGTGCCAGCACCCAGGGGCCAGGGCTTAATGAAGCTTTCTTT. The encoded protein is CASTQGPGLNEAFF.

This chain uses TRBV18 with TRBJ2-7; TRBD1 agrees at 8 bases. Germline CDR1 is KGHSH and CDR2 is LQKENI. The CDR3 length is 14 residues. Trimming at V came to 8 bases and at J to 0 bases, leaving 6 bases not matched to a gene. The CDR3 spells CASAQGQGSYEQYF. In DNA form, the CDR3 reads TGTGCCAGCGCCCAAGGACAGGGCTCCTACGAGCAGTACTTC.

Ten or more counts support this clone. The DNA for the CDR3 is TGTGCCATCCGGGTGGGGACAGGGGGATCACCCCTCCACTTT. This translates into CAIRVGTGGSPLHF. The V gene is TRBV6-6, the J gene TRBJ1-6, with 11 positions matching TRBD1. CDR1 is MNHNY, CDR2 SVGAGI, per germline (reference sequence). The CDR3 sequence is 14 residues long. The trim removed 10 bases at V and 10 bases at J, leaving 9 bases unmatched.

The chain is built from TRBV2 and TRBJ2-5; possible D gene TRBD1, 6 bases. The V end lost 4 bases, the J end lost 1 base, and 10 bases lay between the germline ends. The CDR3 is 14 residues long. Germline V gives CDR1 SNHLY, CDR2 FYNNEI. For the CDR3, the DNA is TGTGCCAGCAGTGTTCAGGGGCCCCAAGAGACCCAGTACTTC. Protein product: CASSVQGPQETQYF.

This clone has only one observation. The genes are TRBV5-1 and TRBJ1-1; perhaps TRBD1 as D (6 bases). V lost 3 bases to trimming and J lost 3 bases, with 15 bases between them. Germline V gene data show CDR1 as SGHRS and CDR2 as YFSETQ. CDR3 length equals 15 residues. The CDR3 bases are TGCGCCAGCAGCTCACAACCAAACAGGGACACTGAAGCTTTCTTT. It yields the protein CASSSQPNRDTEAFF.

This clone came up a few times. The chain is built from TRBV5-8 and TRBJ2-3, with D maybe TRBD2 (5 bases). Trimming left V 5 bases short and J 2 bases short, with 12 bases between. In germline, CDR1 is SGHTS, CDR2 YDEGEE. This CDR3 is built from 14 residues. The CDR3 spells CASSSEGNTDTQYF. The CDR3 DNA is TGTGCCAGCAGTTCAGAGGGTAACACAGATACGCAGTATTTT.

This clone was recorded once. CDR3 in DNA: TGTGCCAGCAGCATGACAGTTGGGGGGGCACTGTTTTTT. Translating it yields CASSMTVGGALFF. V and J are TRBV7-9 and TRBJ1-4; D possibly corresponds to TRBD1 (6 bases). The CDR3 sequence is 13 residues long. V gave up 5 bases and J gave up 13 bases, with 17 bases separating them. CDR1 is SEHNR and CDR2 is FQNEAQ in the germline V gene (reference sequence).